The present entry profiles one T cell receptor beta chain with its context. This record comes from a study of T cells after yellow fever vaccination. The V and J ends lost 0 bases and 1 base respectively, with 7 bases between them. Germline-derived CDR1 and CDR2 are SGHAT and FQNNGV. The CDR3 sequence is 14 residues long. TCRdb redid the calling of the 5' RACE reads with MiXCR, one entry per CDR3 protein. The table includes about 85,000 distinct CDR3 sequences, roughly 15% detected once. The TCR comes from a man aged 18 to 30 who received the YFV17D yellow fever vaccine. This sample comprised CD8+ T cells not binding an NS4B(214-222) dextramer, sorted from PBMCs, obtained approximately 20 days after the first yellow fever vaccination. This sequence joins TRBV11-2 and TRBJ2-7; the D is unclear. The chain's CDR3 is CASSLEVVSYEQYF. The CDR3 coding sequence is TGTGCCAGCAGCTTAGAAGTGGTTTCCTACGAGCAGTACTTC.